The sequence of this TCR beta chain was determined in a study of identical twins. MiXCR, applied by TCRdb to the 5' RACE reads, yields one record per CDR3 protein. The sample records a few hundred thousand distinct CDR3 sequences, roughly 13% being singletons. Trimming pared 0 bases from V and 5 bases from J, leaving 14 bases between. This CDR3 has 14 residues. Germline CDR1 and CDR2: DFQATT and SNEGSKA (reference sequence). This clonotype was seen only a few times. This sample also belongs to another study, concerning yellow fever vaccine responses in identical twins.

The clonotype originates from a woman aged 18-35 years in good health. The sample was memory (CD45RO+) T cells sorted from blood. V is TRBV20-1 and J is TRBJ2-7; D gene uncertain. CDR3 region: CSARDVLGGDEQYF. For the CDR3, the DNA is TGCAGTGCTAGAGACGTCCTTGGCGGCGACGAGCAGTACTTC.